The table lists the clone carrying this T cell receptor beta chain with a count of one. Its antigen is as yet unknown. The repertoire was sequenced with immunoSEQ multiplex PCR; TCRdb's copy has only in-frame clones and lacks some. The table includes approximately 63,000 clones, 75% to 90% detected once. The data are from a study of OX40 agonist ivuxolimab in advanced cancers. Study-level information: Every 2 weeks, patients received ivuxolimab intravenously, dosed at 0.01 to 10 mg/kg. Findings and caveats of the study: Clonal expansion from baseline to week 6 occurred in both CD4+ and CD8+ T cells. Nonresponders included some who also had low normalized T-cell clonal expansion.

The germline V gene encodes CDR1 SGDLS and CDR2 YYNGEE. Trimming left V 0 bases short and J 3 bases short, with 6 bases between. This CDR3 contains 13 residues. Excluded were patients having autoimmune disease history or systemic immunosuppression. Source: CD4+ or CD8+ T cells sorted from blood, taken in a trial of the OX40 agonist ivuxolimab. The receptor comes from an adult with an advanced solid tumor such as melanoma, head and neck, liver or kidney cancer. The J gene is TRBJ2-5, the V gene TRBV9, with a weak D call TRBD1 (5 bases). The CDR3 coding sequence is TGTGCCAGCAGCGTAGCCAGGGAAGAGACCCAGTACTTC. Translated: CASSVAREETQYF.